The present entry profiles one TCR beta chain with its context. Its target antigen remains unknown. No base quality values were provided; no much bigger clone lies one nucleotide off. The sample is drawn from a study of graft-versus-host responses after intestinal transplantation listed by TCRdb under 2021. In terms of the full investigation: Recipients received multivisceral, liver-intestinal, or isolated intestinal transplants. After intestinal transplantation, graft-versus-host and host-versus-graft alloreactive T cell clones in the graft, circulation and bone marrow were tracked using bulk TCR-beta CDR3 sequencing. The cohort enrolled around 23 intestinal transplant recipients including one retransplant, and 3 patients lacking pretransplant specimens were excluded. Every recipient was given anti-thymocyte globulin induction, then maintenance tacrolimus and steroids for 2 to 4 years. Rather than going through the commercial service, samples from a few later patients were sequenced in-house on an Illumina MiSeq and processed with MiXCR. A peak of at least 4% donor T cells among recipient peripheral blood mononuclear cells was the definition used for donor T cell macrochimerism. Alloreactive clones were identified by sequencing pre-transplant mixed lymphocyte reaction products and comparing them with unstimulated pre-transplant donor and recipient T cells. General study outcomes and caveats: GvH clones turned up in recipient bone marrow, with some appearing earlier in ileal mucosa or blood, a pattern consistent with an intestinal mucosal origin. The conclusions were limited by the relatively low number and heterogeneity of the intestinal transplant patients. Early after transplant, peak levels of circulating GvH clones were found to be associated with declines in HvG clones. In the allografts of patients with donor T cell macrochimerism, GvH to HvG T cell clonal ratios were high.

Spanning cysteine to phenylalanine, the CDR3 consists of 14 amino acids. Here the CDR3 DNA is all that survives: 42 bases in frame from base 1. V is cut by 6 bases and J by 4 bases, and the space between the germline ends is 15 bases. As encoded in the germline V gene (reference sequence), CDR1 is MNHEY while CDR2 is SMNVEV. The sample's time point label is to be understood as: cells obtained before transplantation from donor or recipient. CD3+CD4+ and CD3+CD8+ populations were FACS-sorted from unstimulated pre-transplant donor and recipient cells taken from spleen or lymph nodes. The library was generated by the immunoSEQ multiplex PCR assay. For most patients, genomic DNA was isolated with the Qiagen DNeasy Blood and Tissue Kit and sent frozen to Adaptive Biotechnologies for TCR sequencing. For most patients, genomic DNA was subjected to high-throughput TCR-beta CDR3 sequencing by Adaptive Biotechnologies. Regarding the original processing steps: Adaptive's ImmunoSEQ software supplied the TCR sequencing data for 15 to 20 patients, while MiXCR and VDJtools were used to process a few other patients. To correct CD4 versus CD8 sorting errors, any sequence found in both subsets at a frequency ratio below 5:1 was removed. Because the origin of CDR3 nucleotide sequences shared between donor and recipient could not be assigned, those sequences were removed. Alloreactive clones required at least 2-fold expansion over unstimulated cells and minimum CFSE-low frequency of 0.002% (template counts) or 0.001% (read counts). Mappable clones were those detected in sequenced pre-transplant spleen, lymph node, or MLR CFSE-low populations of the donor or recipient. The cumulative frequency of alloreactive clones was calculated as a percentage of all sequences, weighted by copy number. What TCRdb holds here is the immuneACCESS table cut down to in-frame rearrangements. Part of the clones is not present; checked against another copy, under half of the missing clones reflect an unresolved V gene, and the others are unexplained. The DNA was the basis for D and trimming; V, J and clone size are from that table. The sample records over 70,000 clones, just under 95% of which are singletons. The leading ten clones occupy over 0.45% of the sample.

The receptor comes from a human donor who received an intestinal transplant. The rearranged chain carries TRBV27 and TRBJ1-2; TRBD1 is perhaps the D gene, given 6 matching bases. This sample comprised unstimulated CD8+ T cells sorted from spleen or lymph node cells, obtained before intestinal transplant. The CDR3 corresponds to CASRTGTLSYGYTF. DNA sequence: TGTGCCAGCAGGACCGGGACACTGTCCTATGGCTACACCTTC.